This passage covers 17 T cell receptor beta chains from one sample sequenced in a study of response to subunit inactivated influenza vaccine. TCRdb ran MiXCR on the RT-PCR reads and lists one entry per CDR3 protein. The sample includes around 580,000 distinct CDR3 sequences, around 15% of them seen just once. The material sequenced was PBMCs from blood, taken 11 to 12 days after vaccination. Every receptor here comes from a man between 50 and 59 years old who received an inactivated influenza vaccine.

This clonotype came up a few times. The chain combines TRBV15 with TRBJ1-5; 7 bases line up with TRBD1. The V gene's germline CDR1 is LNHNV and CDR2 YYDKDF (reference sequence). V lost 0 bases, J lost 4 bases, and 3 bases stayed unmatched. The CDR3 has 15 amino acids. The CDR3 DNA is TGTGCCACCAGCAGAGAGCCAGGGGGTAATCAGCCCCAGCATTTT. Protein product: CATSREPGGNQPQHF.

This clonotype was seen at least ten times. V is TRBV3-1 and J is TRBJ1-2; TRBD1 aligns across 9 bases. J was trimmed by 3 bases and V by 3 bases; bases with no gene match: 8. The CDR3 spans 16 residues. Germline-derived CDR1 and CDR2 are LGHDT and YNNKEL (reference sequence). The CDR3 region has the DNA TGTGCCAGCAGCCATCCCCAGGGACAGGGCGACTATGGCTACACCTTC. Protein sequence: CASSHPQGQGDYGYTF.

The sample holds a few counts of this clonotype. V usage is TRBV9 and J usage is TRBJ2-1; 9 bases are shared with TRBD2. Per germline, CDR1 SGDLS and CDR2 YYNGEE. The CDR3 consists of 15 residues. The junction had 12 bases not matched to a gene; V was cut back by 7 bases and J by 7 bases. Written as DNA, the CDR3 is TGTGCCAGCTCCGTAGGGCGGGGGGGCCGTAATGAGCAGTTCTTC. Residues: CASSVGRGGRNEQFF.

The V call is TRBV12-3 or TRBV12-4, the J call TRBJ2-1; D might be TRBD1 (6 bases). V was shortened by 6 bases and J by 0 bases, with 12 bases between the two germline ends. This CDR3 spans 15 amino acids. The CDR3 DNA is TGTGCCAGCAGACAGACAGGTAGCTCCTACAATGAGCAGTTCTTC. It encodes CASRQTGSSYNEQFF.

The chain couples TRBV9 to TRBJ1-4; D gene unclear. CDR1 is SGDLS, CDR2 YYNGEE, per germline. This CDR3 has 13 amino acids. The V gene lost 0 bases and the J gene lost 2 bases, with 2 bases spanning the gap. CDR3 loop: CASSVATNEKLFF. CDR3 DNA sequence: TGTGCCAGCAGCGTAGCCACTAATGAAAAACTGTTTTTT.

This clonotype was found a few times. This chain connects TRBV27 to TRBJ1-1, with D hard to call. Germline loops: CDR1 MNHEY, CDR2 SMNVEV (reference sequence). The CDR3 has 13 residues. V lost 5 bases to trimming and J lost 1 base, with 8 bases between them. CDR3 loop: CASSQKRNTEAFF. For the CDR3, the DNA is TGTGCCAGCAGTCAAAAAAGGAACACTGAAGCTTTCTTT.

This clonotype was recorded a few times. The CDR3, as DNA: TGCAGCGGTGGACAGGTTCCGCAGGACGAGGAGCTGTTTTTT. Translated, it gives CSGGQVPQDEELFF. V and J are TRBV29-1 and TRBJ2-2; TRBD1 aligns across 7 bases. Per the germline V gene, CDR1 is SQVTM and CDR2 is ANQGSEA. The CDR3 loop spans 14 amino acids. With 7 bases clipped from V and 10 bases from J, the junction kept 15 bases outside the gene matches.

This clonotype has ten or more counts. This chain uses TRBV7-2 with TRBJ2-1; D ambiguous. V gave up 1 base and J gave up 0 bases, with 7 bases separating them. Germline lookup yields CDR1 SGHTA and CDR2 FQGNSA. CDR3 length: 15 residues. CDR3 region: CASSLEQSSYNEQFF. CDR3 coding DNA: TGTGCCAGCAGCTTAGAACAGAGCTCCTACAATGAGCAGTTCTTC.

This clonotype turned up a few times. The chain links TRBV29-1 to TRBJ2-7; D unclear. This CDR3 comprises 12 residues. Germline V CDR1 and CDR2: SQVTM, ANQGSEA. Trimming left V 5 bases short and J 4 bases short, with 12 bases between. CDR3 protein: CSVSRDGYEQYF. The CDR3 DNA follows: TGCAGCGTTTCCCGTGACGGATACGAGCAGTACTTC.

This clonotype was seen more than once but under ten times. The chain links TRBV29-1 to TRBJ2-7; no clear D gene. This CDR3 comprises 14 residues. The V end was cut by 1 base, the J end by 4 bases, with 14 bases between. Germline V lookup: CDR1 SQVTM, CDR2 ANQGSEA. CDR3 loop: CSVEVKGFDYEQYF. For the CDR3, the DNA is TGCAGCGTTGAAGTAAAGGGATTCGATTACGAGCAGTACTTC.

This chain links TRBV3-1 with TRBJ2-1; unclear D gene. Germline V CDR1 and CDR2: LGHDT, YNNKEL (reference sequence). The CDR3 is made up of 13 amino acids. The V gene lost 4 bases and the J gene lost 7 bases, with 11 bases spanning the gap. The CDR3, as DNA: TGTGCCAGCAGCCCGCGCAGGAATAATGAGCAGTTCTTC. Translating gives CASSPRRNNEQFF.

This clonotype was seen a few times. Compared with germline, one end of the junction differs, possibly owing to a read error. The rearrangement links TRBV20-1 to TRBJ1-2, with TRBD1 as a possible D gene (5 bases). Germline CDR1 DFQATT, CDR2 SNEGSKA (reference sequence). The CDR3 contains 9 residues. This chain's CDR3 is CSAGGATAF. As DNA, the CDR3 is TGCAGTGCCGGCGGGGCTACAGCCTTC.

The chain recombines TRBV6-5 with TRBJ2-5; D gene uncertain. The CDR3 has 15 amino acids. The germline gives CDR1 MNHEY, CDR2 SVGAGI. V gave up 2 bases and J gave up 5 bases, with 15 bases separating them. CDR3 sequence reads: CASSYHSRPEETQYF. The CDR3 coding sequence is TGTGCCAGCAGTTACCACAGCCGCCCAGAGGAGACCCAGTACTTC.

This clonotype turned up a few times. The chain combines TRBV6-1 with TRBJ2-1; D perhaps matches TRBD1 (5 bases). This CDR3 has 13 amino acids. Germline values: CDR1 MNHNS, CDR2 SASEGT. Trimming took 8 bases from V and 6 from J, leaving 14 bases between them. CDR3 bases: TGTGCCAGCGTCCAGGGTGGCGGCAATGAGCAGTTCTTC. Protein: CASVQGGGNEQFF.

The rearrangement joins TRBV5-1 to TRBJ2-4; the D is unclear. Trimming cost V 4 bases and J 5 bases, with 10 bases left between them. The CDR3 covers 13 residues. Germline CDR1 reads SGHRS; CDR2 reads YFSETQ. CDR3 sequence (DNA): TGCGCCAGCAGCCCATCGAACCAAAACATTCAGTACTTC. Amino acid sequence: CASSPSNQNIQYF.

The CDR3 DNA is TGTGCCAGCAGTGGGGGGACCGTTGAGAGCACAGATACGCAGTATTTT. Translation gives CASSGGTVESTDTQYF. The chain employs TRBV28 and TRBJ2-3, with D perhaps matching TRBD2 (6 bases). The V end was cut by 5 bases, the J end by 0 bases, with 15 bases between. The CDR3 extends over 16 amino acids. CDR1 and CDR2 from the germline V gene are MDHEN and SYDVKM.

Turning to this clonotype: A junction end diverges from the germline sequence, so it may reflect a read error. The chain links TRBV7-2 to TRBJ2-7; D not certain. CDR1 SGHTA and CDR2 FQGNSA come from the germline V gene. The CDR3 has 11 residues. CDR3: CASSLSYDQYF. The DNA of the CDR3 is TGTGCCAGCAGCTTAAGTTACGACCAGTACTTC.